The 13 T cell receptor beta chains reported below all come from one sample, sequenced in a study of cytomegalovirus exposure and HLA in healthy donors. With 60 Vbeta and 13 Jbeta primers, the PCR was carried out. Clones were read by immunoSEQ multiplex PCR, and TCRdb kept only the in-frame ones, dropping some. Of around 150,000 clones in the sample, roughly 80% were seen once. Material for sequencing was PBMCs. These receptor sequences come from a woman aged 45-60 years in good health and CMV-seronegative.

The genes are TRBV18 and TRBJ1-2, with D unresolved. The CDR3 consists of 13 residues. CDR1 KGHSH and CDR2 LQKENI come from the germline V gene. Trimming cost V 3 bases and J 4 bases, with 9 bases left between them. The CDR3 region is CASSPDKSYGYTF. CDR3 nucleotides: TGTGCCAGCTCACCCGACAAGTCCTATGGCTACACCTTC.

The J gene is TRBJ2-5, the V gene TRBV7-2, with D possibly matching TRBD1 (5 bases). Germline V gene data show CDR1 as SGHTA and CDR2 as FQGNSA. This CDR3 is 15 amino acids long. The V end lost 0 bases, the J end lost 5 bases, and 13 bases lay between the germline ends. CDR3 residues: CASSLALQGLETQYF. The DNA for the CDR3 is TGTGCCAGCAGCTTAGCGCTGCAGGGATTGGAGACCCAGTACTTC.

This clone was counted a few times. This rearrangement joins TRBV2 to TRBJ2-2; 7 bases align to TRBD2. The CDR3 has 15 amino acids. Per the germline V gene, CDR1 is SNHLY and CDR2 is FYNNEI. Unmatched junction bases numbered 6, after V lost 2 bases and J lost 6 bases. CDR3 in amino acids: CASSEITGGSGELFF. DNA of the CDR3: TGTGCCAGCAGTGAAATTACGGGGGGATCCGGGGAGCTGTTTTTT.

CDR3 sequence reads: CASSQGGTGGGARGEQYF. The CDR3 DNA reads as TGCGCCAGCAGCCAAGGGGGGACTGGCGGGGGGGCTCGCGGAGAGCAGTACTTC. The chain employs TRBV4-3 and TRBJ2-7; 9 bases line up with TRBD2. Germline values: CDR1 LGHNA, CDR2 YSLEER. V dropped 1 base and J dropped 7; count of bases not matched to a gene: 17. This CDR3 is 18 amino acids long.

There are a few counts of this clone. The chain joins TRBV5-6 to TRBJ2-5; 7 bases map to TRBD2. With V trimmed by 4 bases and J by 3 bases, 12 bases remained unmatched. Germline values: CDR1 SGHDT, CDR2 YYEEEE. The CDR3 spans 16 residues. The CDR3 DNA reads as TGTGCCAGCAGCCCTCTGAGGGAGGGCCGGGAAGAGACCCAGTACTTC. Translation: CASSPLREGREETQYF.

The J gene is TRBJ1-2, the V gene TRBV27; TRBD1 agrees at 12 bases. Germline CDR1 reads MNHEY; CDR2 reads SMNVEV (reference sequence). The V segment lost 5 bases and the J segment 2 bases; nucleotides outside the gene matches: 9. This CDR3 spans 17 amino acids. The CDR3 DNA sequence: TGTGCCAGCAGTCCGGGACAGGGGGCGGGAAGGAACTATGGCTACACCTTC. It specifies CASSPGQGAGRNYGYTF.

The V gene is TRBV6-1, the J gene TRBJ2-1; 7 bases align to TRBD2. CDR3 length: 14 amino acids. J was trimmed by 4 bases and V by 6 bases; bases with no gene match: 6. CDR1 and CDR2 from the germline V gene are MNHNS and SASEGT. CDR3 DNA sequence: TGTGCCAGCAGGGCCAGCGGGGAGTACAATGAGCAGTTCTTC. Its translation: CASRASGEYNEQFF.

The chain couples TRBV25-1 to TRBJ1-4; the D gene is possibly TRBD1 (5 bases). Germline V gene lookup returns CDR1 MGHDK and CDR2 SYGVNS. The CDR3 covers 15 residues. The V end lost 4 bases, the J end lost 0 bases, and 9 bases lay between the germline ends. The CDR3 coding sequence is TGTGCCAGCAGTGGCCGACAGTCAACTAATGAAAAACTGTTTTTT. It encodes CASSGRQSTNEKLFF.

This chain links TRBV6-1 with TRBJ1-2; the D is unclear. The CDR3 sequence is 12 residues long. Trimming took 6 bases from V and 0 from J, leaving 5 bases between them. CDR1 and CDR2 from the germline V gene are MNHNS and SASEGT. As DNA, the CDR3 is TGTGCCAGCAGGACATCTAACTATGGCTACACCTTC. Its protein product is CASRTSNYGYTF.

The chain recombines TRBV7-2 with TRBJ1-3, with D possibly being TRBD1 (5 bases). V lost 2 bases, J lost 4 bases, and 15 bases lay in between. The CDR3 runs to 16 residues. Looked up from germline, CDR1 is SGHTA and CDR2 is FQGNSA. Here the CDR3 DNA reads TGTGCCAGCAGCTTAAGGAGGGACGTTCCAGGAAACACCATATATTTT. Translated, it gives CASSLRRDVPGNTIYF.

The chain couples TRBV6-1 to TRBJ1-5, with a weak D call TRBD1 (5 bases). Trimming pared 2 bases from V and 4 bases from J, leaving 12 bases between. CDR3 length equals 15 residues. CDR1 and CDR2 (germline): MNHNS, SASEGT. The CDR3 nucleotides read TGTGCCAGCAGTGAAATTGCAGGGAGGAATCAGCCCCAGCATTTT. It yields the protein CASSEIAGRNQPQHF.

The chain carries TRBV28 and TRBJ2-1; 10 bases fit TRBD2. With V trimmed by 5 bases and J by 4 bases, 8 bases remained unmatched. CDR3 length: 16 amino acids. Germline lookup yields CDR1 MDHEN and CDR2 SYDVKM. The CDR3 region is CASSDGLAGVYNEQFF. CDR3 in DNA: TGTGCCAGCAGTGATGGGCTAGCGGGAGTATACAATGAGCAGTTCTTC.

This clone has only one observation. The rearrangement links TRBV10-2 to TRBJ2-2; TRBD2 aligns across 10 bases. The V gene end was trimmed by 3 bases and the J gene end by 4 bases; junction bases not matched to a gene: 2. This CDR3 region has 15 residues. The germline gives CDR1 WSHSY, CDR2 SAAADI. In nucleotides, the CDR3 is TGCGCCAGCAGTGAACTAGCGGGAACCACCGGGGAGCTGTTTTTT. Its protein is CASSELAGTTGELFF.